This T cell receptor (beta chain) was observed in a study of blood T cell repertoires in COVID-19. About the research overall: COVID-19 samples collected from the United States, Italy and Spain covered acute and convalescent phases. In each case, the material was cDNA or gDNA derived from T cells, B-cell-depleted T cells, or PBMCs.

Study processing details: Scientists estimated how many nucleated cells there were by amplifying reference gene primers. Repertoires were generated with immunoSEQ multiplex PCR, while TCRdb's copy carries only in-frame clones and drops some. Clone size and V and J calls were adopted from that table, with D and trimming inferred from the DNA. The table shows more than 150,000 clones, with about 80% occurring only once. This receptor was obtained from a man in his 60s with acute or convalescent COVID-19. Sequencing was carried out using peripheral blood.

This chain's CDR3 is CASRDRHTEAFF. CDR3 DNA: TGCGCCAGCAGAGACAGGCACACTGAAGCTTTCTTT. The chain is built from TRBV10-1 and TRBJ1-1; a possible D gene is TRBD1 (6 bases). The CDR3 sequence is 12 residues long. Per the germline V gene, CDR1 is WNHNN and CDR2 is SYGVQD (reference sequence). With 6 bases removed from V and 3 bases from J, the gap between germline ends came to 8 bases.